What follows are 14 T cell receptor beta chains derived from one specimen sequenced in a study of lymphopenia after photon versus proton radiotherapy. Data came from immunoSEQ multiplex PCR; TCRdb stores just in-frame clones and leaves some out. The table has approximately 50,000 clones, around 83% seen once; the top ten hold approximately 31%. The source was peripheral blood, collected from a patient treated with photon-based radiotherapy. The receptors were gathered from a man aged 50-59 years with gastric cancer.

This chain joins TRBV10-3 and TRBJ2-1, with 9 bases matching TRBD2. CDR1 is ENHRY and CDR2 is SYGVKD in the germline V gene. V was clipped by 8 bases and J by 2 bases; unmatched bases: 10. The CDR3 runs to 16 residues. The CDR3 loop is CAIGGVLAGTYNEQFF. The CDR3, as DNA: TGTGCCATCGGGGGGGTCCTAGCGGGAACCTACAATGAGCAGTTCTTC.

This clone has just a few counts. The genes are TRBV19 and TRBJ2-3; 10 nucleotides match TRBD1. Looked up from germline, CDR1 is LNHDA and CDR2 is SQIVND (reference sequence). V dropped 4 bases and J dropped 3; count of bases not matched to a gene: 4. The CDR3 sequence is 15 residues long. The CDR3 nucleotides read TGTGCCAGTAGTAAACCGGGACAGGGGACAGATACGCAGTATTTT. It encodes CASSKPGQGTDTQYF.

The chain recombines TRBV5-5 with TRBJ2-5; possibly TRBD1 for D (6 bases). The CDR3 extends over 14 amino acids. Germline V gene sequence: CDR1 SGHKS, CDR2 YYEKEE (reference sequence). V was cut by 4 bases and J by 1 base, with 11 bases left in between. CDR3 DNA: TGTGCCAGCAGCACCGGACAGATCCAAGAGACCCAGTACTTC. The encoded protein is CASSTGQIQETQYF.

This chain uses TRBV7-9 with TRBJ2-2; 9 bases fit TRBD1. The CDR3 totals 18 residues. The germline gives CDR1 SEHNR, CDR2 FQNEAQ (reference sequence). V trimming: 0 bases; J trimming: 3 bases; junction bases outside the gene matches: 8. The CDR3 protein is CASSLAAYRGRDTGELFF. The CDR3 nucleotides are TGTGCCAGCAGCTTAGCGGCTTACAGGGGGCGCGACACCGGGGAGCTGTTTTTT. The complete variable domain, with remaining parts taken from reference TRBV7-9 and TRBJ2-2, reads DTGVSQNPRHKITKRGQNVTFRCDPISEHNRLYWYRQTLGQGPEFLTYFQNEAQLEKSRLLSDRFSAERPKGSFSTLEIQRTEQGDSAMYLCASSLAAYRGRDTGELFFGEGSRLTVL.

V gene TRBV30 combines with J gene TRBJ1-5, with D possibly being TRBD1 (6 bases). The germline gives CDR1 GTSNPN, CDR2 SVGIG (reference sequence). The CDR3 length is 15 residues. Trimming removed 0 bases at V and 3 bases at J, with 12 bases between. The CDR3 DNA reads TGTGCCTGGAGTGTTCGGGGGACATCCAATCAGCCCCAGCATTTT. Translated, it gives CAWSVRGTSNQPQHF.

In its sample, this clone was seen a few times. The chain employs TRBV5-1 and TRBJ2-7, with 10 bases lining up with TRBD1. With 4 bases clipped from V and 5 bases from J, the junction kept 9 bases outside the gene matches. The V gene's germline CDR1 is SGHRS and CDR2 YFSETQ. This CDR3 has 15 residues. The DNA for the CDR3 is TGCGCCAGCAGCCTTGGGACAGGGGCTCTCCACGAGCAGTACTTC. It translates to CASSLGTGALHEQYF.

The CDR3 protein is CASSLGQVPETQYF. CDR3 bases: TGTGCCAGCTCACTCGGACAGGTCCCAGAGACCCAGTACTTC. The rearrangement links TRBV18 to TRBJ2-5, with 7 bases that match TRBD1. Germline V gene data show CDR1 as KGHSH and CDR2 as LQKENI. The V segment lost 4 bases and the J segment 4 bases; nucleotides outside the gene matches: 6. This CDR3 contains 14 residues.

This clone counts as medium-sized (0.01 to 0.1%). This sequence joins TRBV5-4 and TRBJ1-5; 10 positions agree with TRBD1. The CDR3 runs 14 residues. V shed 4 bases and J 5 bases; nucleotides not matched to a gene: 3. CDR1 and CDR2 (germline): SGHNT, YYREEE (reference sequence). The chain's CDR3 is CASSRQGADQPQHF. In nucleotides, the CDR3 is TGTGCCAGCAGCCGACAGGGGGCGGATCAGCCCCAGCATTTT.

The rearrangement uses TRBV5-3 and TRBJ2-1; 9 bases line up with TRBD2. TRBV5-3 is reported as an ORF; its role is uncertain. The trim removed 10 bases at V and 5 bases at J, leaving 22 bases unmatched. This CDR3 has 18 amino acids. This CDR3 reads CAGYDGTMPSGTHNEQFF. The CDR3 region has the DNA TGTGCCGGTTATGACGGGACGATGCCTAGCGGGACCCACAATGAGCAGTTCTTC.

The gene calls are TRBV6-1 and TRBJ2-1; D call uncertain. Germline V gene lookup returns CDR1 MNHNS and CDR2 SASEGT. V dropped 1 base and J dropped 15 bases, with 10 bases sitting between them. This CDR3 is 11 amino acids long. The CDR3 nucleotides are TGTGCCAGCAGTGAAGAGGCTTCGCGGTTCTTC. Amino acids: CASSEEASRFF.

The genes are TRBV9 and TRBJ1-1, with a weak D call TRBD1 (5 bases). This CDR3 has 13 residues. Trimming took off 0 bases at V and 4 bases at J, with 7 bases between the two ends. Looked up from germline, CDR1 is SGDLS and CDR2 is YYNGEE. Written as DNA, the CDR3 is TGTGCCAGCAGCGTAGGAGGGACCACTGAAGCTTTCTTT. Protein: CASSVGGTTEAFF.

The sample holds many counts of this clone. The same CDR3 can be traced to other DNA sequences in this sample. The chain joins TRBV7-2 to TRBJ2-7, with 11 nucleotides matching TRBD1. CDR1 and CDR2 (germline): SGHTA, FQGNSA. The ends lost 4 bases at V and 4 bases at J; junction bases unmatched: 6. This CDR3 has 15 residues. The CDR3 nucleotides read TGTGCCAGCAGCTGGACCGGGACAGGGGGGTACGAGCAGTACTTC. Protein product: CASSWTGTGGYEQYF.

The DNA of the CDR3 is TGTGCCAGCAGCCGGGACAGGGGCAATGAGCTGTTTTTT. Protein product: CASSRDRGNELFF. The gene calls are TRBV11-2 and TRBJ2-2; 10 positions match TRBD1. V lost 5 bases and J lost 11; bases outside the gene matches: 5. Germline CDR1 is SGHAT and CDR2 is FQNNGV. The CDR3 has 13 amino acids.

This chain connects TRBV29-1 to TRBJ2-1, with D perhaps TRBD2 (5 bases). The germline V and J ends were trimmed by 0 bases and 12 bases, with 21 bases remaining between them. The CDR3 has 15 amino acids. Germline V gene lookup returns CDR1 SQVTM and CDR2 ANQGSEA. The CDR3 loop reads CSVEETSTEGTGQFF. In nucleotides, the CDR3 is TGCAGCGTTGAAGAAACTAGTACCGAGGGAACGGGGCAGTTCTTC.